This T cell receptor beta chain was retrieved from a study of cytomegalovirus exposure and HLA in healthy donors. Study conclusions and caveats: The study designated 150 or so TCR beta chains cytomegalovirus-associated. Donors belonging to an Asian-associated ancestry cluster reportedly showed fewer N-insertions in productive TCRs than the 666-donor mean, according to what a later analysis found. Equally common other TCR beta chains were less clonally expanded than HLA-associated ones, a later analysis found. Later genetic work tied a missense DCLRE1C variant to beta-chain V and J trimming.

V lost 6 bases to trimming and J lost 2 bases; unmatched junction nucleotides: 9. This CDR3 is built from 16 residues. Germline-derived CDR1 and CDR2 are MDHEN and SYDVKM. In regard to this clone: No antigen is known for it.

This PCR relied on a set of 60 Vbeta primers and 13 Jbeta primers. Profiled with immunoSEQ multiplex PCR; TCRdb holds only in-frame clones, not every one. The sample lists 120,000 or so clones, around 70% seen once, with approximately 3.9% in the top ten. J is TRBJ1-3 and V is TRBV28; 8 nucleotides line up with TRBD1. This sequence was found in a man between 40 and 49 years old in good health and CMV-seropositive. The source material was PBMCs. The CDR3 sequence is CASRGSQGAAGNTIYF. The CDR3 bases are TGTGCCAGCAGGGGATCTCAGGGGGCCGCTGGAAACACCATATATTTT.